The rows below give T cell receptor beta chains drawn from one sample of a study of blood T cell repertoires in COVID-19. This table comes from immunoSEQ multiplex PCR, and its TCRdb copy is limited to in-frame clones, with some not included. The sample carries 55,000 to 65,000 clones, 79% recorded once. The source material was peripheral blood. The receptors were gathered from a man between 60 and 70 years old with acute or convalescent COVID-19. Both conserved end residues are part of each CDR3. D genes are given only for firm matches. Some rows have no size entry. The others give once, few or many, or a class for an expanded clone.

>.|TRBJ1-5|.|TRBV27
CASSSIDQPQHF
TGTGCCAGCAGTTCCATAGATCAGCCCCAGCATTTT
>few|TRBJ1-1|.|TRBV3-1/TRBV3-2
CASSQEVGRIMNTEAFF
TGTGCCAGCAGCCAAGAAGTTGGCAGGATCATGAACACTGAAGCTTTCTTT
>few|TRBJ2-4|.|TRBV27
CASSPLAKNIQYF
TGTGCCAGCAGTCCGTTAGCCAAAAACATTCAGTACTTC
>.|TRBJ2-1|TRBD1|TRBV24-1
CATSDWDGTVNEQFF
TGTGCCACCAGTGATTGGGACGGGACAGTCAATGAGCAGTTCTTC
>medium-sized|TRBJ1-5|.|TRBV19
CASSIFGQSNQPQHF
TGTGCCAGTAGTATTTTCGGACAGAGCAATCAGCCCCAGCATTTT
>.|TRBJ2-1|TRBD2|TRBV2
CASSLTSGRYNEQFF
TGTGCCAGCAGTCTGACTAGCGGGAGGTACAATGAGCAGTTCTTC
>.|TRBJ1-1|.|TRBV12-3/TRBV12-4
CASSFGGTEAFF
TGTGCCAGCAGTTTCGGGGGCACTGAAGCTTTCTTT
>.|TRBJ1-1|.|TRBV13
CASSLTQISDYTEAFF
TGTGCCAGCAGCTTAACCCAGATCTCTGATTATACTGAAGCTTTCTTT
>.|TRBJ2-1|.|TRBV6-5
CASRLGRGEDEQFF
TGTGCCAGCAGGCTAGGCAGGGGGGAAGATGAGCAGTTCTTC
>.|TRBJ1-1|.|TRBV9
CASSVGWGSPKGTEAFF
TGTGCCAGCAGCGTAGGTTGGGGCTCCCCTAAAGGGACTGAAGCTTTCTTT
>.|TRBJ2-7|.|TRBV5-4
CASSSPVNYEQYF
TGTGCCAGCAGCTCCCCGGTCAACTACGAGCAGTACTTC
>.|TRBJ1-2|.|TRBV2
CASIRGGYGYTF
TGTGCCAGCATACGGGGAGGCTATGGCTACACCTTC
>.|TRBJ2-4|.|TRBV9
CASARSGVGNIQYF
TGTGCCAGCGCACGTTCGGGGGTTGGGAACATTCAGTACTTC
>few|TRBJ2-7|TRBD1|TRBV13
CASRGQGGYEQYF
TGTGCCAGCAGGGGACAGGGAGGCTACGAGCAGTACTTC
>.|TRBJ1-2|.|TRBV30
CAWSVLRYGYTF
TGTGCCTGGAGTGTACTTCGTTATGGCTACACCTTC
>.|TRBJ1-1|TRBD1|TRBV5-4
CASSSKTGGETEAFF
TGTGCCAGCAGCTCAAAGACAGGGGGAGAAACTGAAGCTTTCTTT
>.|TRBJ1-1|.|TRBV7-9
CASSDLTLNTEAFF
TGTGCCAGCAGCGATTTAACATTGAACACTGAAGCTTTCTTT
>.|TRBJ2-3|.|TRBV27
CASRDERASGYTDTQYF
TGTGCCAGCAGGGACGAGCGGGCCTCAGGATACACAGATACGCAGTATTTT
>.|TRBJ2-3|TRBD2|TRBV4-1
CASRLAGVTDTQYF
TGCGCCAGCAGGTTAGCGGGAGTCACAGATACGCAGTATTTT
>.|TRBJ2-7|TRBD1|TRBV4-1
CASSQAQTGIYEQYF
TGCGCCAGCAGCCAAGCGCAGACAGGGATATACGAGCAGTACTTC
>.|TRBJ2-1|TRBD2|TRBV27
CASSTIAGEGEQFF
TGTGCCAGCAGTACAATAGCGGGAGAGGGTGAGCAGTTCTTC
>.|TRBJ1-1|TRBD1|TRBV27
CASSPGQGEVNTEAFF
TGTGCCAGCAGCCCGGGACAGGGGGAAGTGAACACTGAAGCTTTCTTT
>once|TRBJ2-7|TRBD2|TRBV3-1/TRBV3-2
CASSPFSGSSEQYF
TGTGCCAGCAGCCCCTTTAGCGGGAGTTCCGAGCAGTACTTC
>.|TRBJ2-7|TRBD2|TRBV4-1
CASSPRGLAGGSSYEQYF
TGCGCCAGCAGCCCTAGGGGACTAGCGGGAGGGAGCTCCTACGAGCAGTACTTC
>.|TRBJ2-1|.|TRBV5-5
CASSTQPTGRSYNEQFF
TGTGCCAGCAGCACTCAGCCTACAGGGCGCTCCTACAATGAGCAGTTCTTC
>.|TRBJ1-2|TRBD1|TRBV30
CAYTPGTVYGYTF
TGTGCCTACACCCCGGGGACAGTCTATGGCTACACCTTC
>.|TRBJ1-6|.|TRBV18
CASSRDRSSPLHF
TGTGCCAGCTCACGCGACAGGTCTTCACCCCTCCACTTT
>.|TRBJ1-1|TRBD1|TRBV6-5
CASSVQGVNTEAFF
TGTGCCAGCAGCGTACAGGGGGTGAACACTGAAGCTTTCTTT
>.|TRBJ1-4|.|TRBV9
CASSGDYVAEKLFF
TGTGCCAGCAGCGGGGACTATGTTGCTGAAAAACTGTTTTTT
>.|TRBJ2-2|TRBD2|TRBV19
CASSTPGSSGRAGTGELFF
TGTGCCAGTAGCACCCCTGGGAGTAGCGGGAGGGCAGGCACCGGGGAGCTGTTTTTT
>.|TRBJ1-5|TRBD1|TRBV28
CASNSGQTYQPQHF
TGTGCCAGCAACTCGGGACAGACTTATCAGCCCCAGCATTTT
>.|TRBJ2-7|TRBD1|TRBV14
CASSSRTGDYEQYF
TGTGCCAGCAGCTCACGGACAGGGGACTACGAGCAGTACTTC
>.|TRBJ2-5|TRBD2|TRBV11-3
CASSFGGASGNQETQYF
TGTGCCAGCAGCTTCGGTGGGGCTAGCGGAAATCAAGAGACCCAGTACTTC
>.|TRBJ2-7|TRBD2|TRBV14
CASSQGPGTSHEQYF
TGTGCCAGCAGCCAAGGCCCCGGGACTAGCCACGAGCAGTACTTC
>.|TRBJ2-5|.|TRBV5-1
CASSLGAAQETQYF
TGCGCCAGCAGCCTGGGGGCAGCTCAAGAGACCCAGTACTTC
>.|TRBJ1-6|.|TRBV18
CASSPGTPNNSPLHF
TGTGCCAGCTCACCGGGGACACCTAATAATTCACCCCTCCACTTT
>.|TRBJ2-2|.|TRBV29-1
CSVPRFTGELFF
TGCAGCGTTCCCAGATTCACCGGGGAGCTGTTTTTT
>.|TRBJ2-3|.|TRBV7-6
CASSPQARVTDTQYF
TGTGCCAGCAGCCCACAGGCTAGAGTCACAGATACGCAGTATTTT
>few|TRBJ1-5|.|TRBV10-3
CATVQGLSNQPQHF
TGTGCCACCGTTCAGGGCCTTAGCAATCAGCCCCAGCATTTT
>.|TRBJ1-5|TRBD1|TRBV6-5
CASSTDRDRGQPQHF
TGTGCCAGCAGCACCGACAGGGACCGGGGGCAGCCCCAGCATTTT
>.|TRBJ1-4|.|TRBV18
CASSPARGLNEKLFF
TGTGCCAGCTCACCAGCGCGCGGGCTTAATGAAAAACTGTTTTTT
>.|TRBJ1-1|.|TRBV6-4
CASSQEPGVTEAFF
TGTGCCAGCAGCCAGGAGCCAGGGGTCACTGAAGCTTTCTTT
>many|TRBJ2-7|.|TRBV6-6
CASRKTATSYEQYF
TGTGCCAGCAGAAAGACAGCCACCTCCTACGAGCAGTACTTC
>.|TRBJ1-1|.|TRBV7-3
CASSLQTAMNTEAFF
TGTGCCAGCAGCTTGCAGACAGCCATGAACACTGAAGCTTTCTTT
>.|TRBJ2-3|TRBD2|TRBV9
CASSSTEGGGSLYTQYF
TGTGCCAGCAGCTCTACCGAGGGAGGCGGGAGTCTATATACGCAGTATTTT
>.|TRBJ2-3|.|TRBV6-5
CASHTGDTQYF
TGTGCCAGCCACACGGGGGATACGCAGTATTTT
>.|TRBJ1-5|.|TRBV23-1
CASSPVTGRGNQPQHF
TGCGCCAGCAGCCCGGTCACAGGGAGGGGCAATCAGCCCCAGCATTTT
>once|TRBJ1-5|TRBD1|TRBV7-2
CASSPYRGDQPQHF
TGTGCCAGCAGCCCATACAGGGGGGATCAGCCCCAGCATTTT